The 2 T cell receptor beta chains reported below all come from one sample, sequenced in a study of T cells in Graves' hyperthyroidism and ophthalmopathy. TCR beta CDR3 regions were amplified from RNA. Carried out on the TCR CDR3, a first-round RT-PCR used the HTBI primer set. TCRdb re-called the multiplex PCR reads with MiXCR, one entry per CDR3 protein. Counted here are nearly 250,000 distinct CDR3 sequences, approximately 23% occurring once; the ten biggest clones make up around 32%. Sequencing was carried out using blood. The receptor source for this set is a middle-aged woman with Graves' ophthalmopathy.

This clonotype came up a few times. The chain carries TRBV5-1 and TRBJ1-1; no definite D call. CDR1 is SGHRS and CDR2 is YFSETQ in the germline V gene. V lost 5 bases and J 5 bases, leaving 10 bases between the germline ends. The CDR3 extends over 12 amino acids. Written as DNA, the CDR3 is TGCGCCAGCAGATCAGCGGGGACTGAAGCTTTCTTT. Its translation: CASRSAGTEAFF.

The chain recombines TRBV12-3 or TRBV12-4 with TRBJ1-5, with D perhaps TRBD1 (5 bases). The CDR3 runs 16 residues. Trimming removed 6 bases from V and 4 bases from J, with 19 bases in between. The DNA for the CDR3 is TGTGCCAGCAGCCTTGGGGCCACGGGGATGAATCAGCCCCAGCATTTT. Translated, it gives CASSLGATGMNQPQHF.